Listed here are 23 T cell receptor beta chains from one sample, sequenced in a study of a mutant IDH1 vaccine in newly diagnosed glioma. The time point denotes: week 47, end of study. With topical imiquimod, each dose of the vaccine consisted of 300 ug of mutant IDH1 20-mer peptide. Profiling relied on immunoSEQ multiplex PCR, and the TCRdb table lists in-frame clones only, not all of them. The data show some 60,000 clones, with roughly four fifths seen just once and approximately 3.5% held by the top ten. The antigens of these receptors remain unknown. The material was PBMCs, obtained from a glioma patient whose treatment included an IDH1 peptide vaccine. The receptor source for this set is a woman aged 45-65 years with glioma.

CDR3 in amino acids: CSVISGMGDTQYF. The CDR3 region has the DNA TGCAGCGTCATTAGCGGAATGGGAGATACGCAGTATTTT. The rearrangement joins TRBV29-1 to TRBJ2-3; D possibly corresponds to TRBD2 (6 bases). Trimming left V 6 bases short and J 5 bases short, with 15 bases between. Germline lookup yields CDR1 SQVTM and CDR2 ANQGSEA. The CDR3 totals 13 residues.

V usage is TRBV9 and J usage is TRBJ1-1; D is unclear. Trimming removed 1 base from V and 2 bases from J, with 12 bases in between. The germline V gene encodes CDR1 SGDLS and CDR2 YYNGEE. The CDR3 spans 15 residues. In nucleotides, the CDR3 is TGTGCCAGCAGCGTAATGGAGGGAGATAACACTGAAGCTTTCTTT. It codes for CASSVMEGDNTEAFF.

The chain joins TRBV27 to TRBJ1-1, with a tentative D call TRBD1 (5 bases). This CDR3 has 14 residues. Germline-derived CDR1 and CDR2 are MNHEY and SMNVEV (reference sequence). V was pared by 4 bases and J by 2 bases, with 11 bases between. CDR3 loop: CASSSYDSNTEAFF. The CDR3 DNA follows: TGTGCCAGCAGTTCGTACGACAGTAACACTGAAGCTTTCTTT.

This clone was seen only a few times. J is TRBJ1-1 and V is TRBV6-5; no reliable D call. The CDR3 spans 14 residues. The V end lost 5 bases, the J end lost 3 bases, and 13 bases lay between the germline ends. Germline CDR1 MNHEY, CDR2 SVGAGI. The DNA of the CDR3 is TGTGCCAGCAGTCTCCAACACGGGGACACTGAAGCTTTCTTT. Translated, it gives CASSLQHGDTEAFF.

The chain carries TRBV7-3 and TRBJ1-1; 8 positions agree with TRBD1. Looked up from germline, CDR1 is SGHTA and CDR2 is FQGTGA. After removal of 4 bases from V and 11 bases from J, the junction contained 6 bases not matched to a gene. This CDR3 contains 12 residues. CDR3 nucleotides: TGTGCCAGCAGCTCGGGGGACAGGACGGCTTTCTTT. Translation gives CASSSGDRTAFF.

This clone occurred once. The chain is built from TRBV11-3 and TRBJ1-5; 7 bases are a match to TRBD1. The V gene's germline CDR1 is SGHNT and CDR2 YENEEA. J was trimmed by 1 base and V by 6 bases; bases with no gene match: 3. This CDR3 region has 14 residues. The CDR3 bases are TGTGCCAGCAGATCGGGACAGAGCAATCAGCCCCAGCATTTT. It codes for CASRSGQSNQPQHF. Full variable domain (missing parts from reference TRBV11-3 and TRBJ1-5): EAGVVQSPRYKIIEKKQPVAFWCNPISGHNTLYWYLQNLGQGPELLIRYENEEAVDDSQLPKDRFSAERLKGVDSTLKIQPAELGDSAVYLCASRSGQSNQPQHFGDGTRLSIL.

The V and J genes are TRBV14 and TRBJ2-1; the match to TRBD2 covers 9 bases. From germline, CDR1 is SGHDN and CDR2 FVKESK. The CDR3 contains 16 residues. After removal of 4 bases from V and 4 bases from J, the junction contained 8 bases not matched to a gene. DNA for the CDR3: TGTGCCAGCAGCCGAGGGGGAGCGGGGGGTTACAATGAGCAGTTCTTC. It yields the protein CASSRGGAGGYNEQFF.

V usage is TRBV5-1 and J usage is TRBJ1-1; no firm D call. Germline values: CDR1 SGHRS, CDR2 YFSETQ. CDR3 length: 15 amino acids. V was cut by 0 bases and J by 0 bases, with 9 bases left in between. CDR3 nucleotides: TGCGCCAGCAGCTTGGGAGGTGGATTGAACACTGAAGCTTTCTTT. Protein product: CASSLGGGLNTEAFF. Looking up the rest from reference TRBV5-1 and TRBJ1-1 gives the full variable domain: KAGVTQTPRYLIKTRGQQVTLSCSPISGHRSVSWYQQTPGQGLQFLFEYFSETQRNKGNFPGRFSGRQFSNSRSEMNVSTLELGDSALYLCASSLGGGLNTEAFFGQGTRLTVV.

The rearrangement joins TRBV6-6 to TRBJ1-1; TRBD1 matches at 8 bases. The V gene end was trimmed by 5 bases and the J gene end by 6 bases; junction bases not matched to a gene: 8. Per the germline V gene, CDR1 is MNHNY and CDR2 is SVGAGI (reference sequence). This CDR3 has 14 residues. The CDR3 reads CASSRGRGRAEAFF. The DNA of the CDR3 is TGTGCCAGCAGTCGAGGCAGGGGGCGAGCTGAAGCTTTCTTT.

This chain links TRBV6-4 with TRBJ2-3; TRBD2 might be the D (6 bases). Germline values: CDR1 MRHNA, CDR2 SNTAGT. The CDR3 runs to 14 residues. V was pared by 5 bases and J by 2 bases, with 11 bases between. The CDR3: CASSISGSTDTQYF. In nucleotides, the CDR3 is TGTGCCAGCAGTATTAGCGGCTCCACAGATACGCAGTATTTT.

This rearrangement joins TRBV7-9 to TRBJ2-7; D gene ambiguous. Trimming took off 4 bases at V and 5 bases at J, with 6 bases between the two ends. CDR1 is SEHNR, CDR2 FQNEAQ, per germline (reference sequence). The CDR3 runs 11 residues. CDR3: CASSSGDEQYF. CDR3 DNA sequence: TGTGCCAGCAGCTCAGGCGACGAGCAGTACTTC. Full variable domain (missing parts from reference TRBV7-9 and TRBJ2-7): DTGVSQNPRHKITKRGQNVTFRCDPISEHNRLYWYRQTLGQGPEFLTYFQNEAQLEKSRLLSDRFSAERPKGSFSTLEIQRTEQGDSAMYLCASSSGDEQYFGPGTRLTVT.

The chain links TRBV5-6 to TRBJ2-1; D is uncertain. V was trimmed by 0 bases and J by 8 bases, leaving 6 bases between them. CDR1 is SGHDT and CDR2 is YYEEEE in the germline V gene. The length of the CDR3 is 12 residues. CDR3 bases: TGTGCCAGCAGCTTGGGAAACGATGAGCAGTTCTTC. It specifies CASSLGNDEQFF.

The chain is built from TRBV4-2 and TRBJ1-5, with D possibly being TRBD1 (6 bases). The CDR3 has 16 residues. The germline CDR1 and CDR2 sequences are LGHNA and YNFKEQ. V gave up 1 base and J gave up 0 bases, with 10 bases separating them. In DNA, the CDR3 is TGTGCCAGCAGCCAAGGACAGGATTATAGCAATCAGCCCCAGCATTTT. It yields the protein CASSQGQDYSNQPQHF.

This clone is a singleton in its sample. The J gene is TRBJ1-2, the V gene TRBV19; D might be TRBD1 (5 bases). V lost 8 bases and J 4 bases, leaving 17 bases between the germline ends. In germline, CDR1 is LNHDA, CDR2 SQIVND (reference sequence). The CDR3 extends over 14 amino acids. CDR3 sequence reads: CASGATATAYGYTF. As DNA, the CDR3 is TGTGCCAGTGGGGCGACGGCCACCGCCTATGGCTACACCTTC.

In this sample, this clone turned up a few times. This chain uses TRBV2 with TRBJ1-6; weak D call: TRBD1 (6 bases). Germline V gene lookup returns CDR1 SNHLY and CDR2 FYNNEI. This CDR3 has 13 amino acids. V lost 7 bases and J 7 bases, leaving 11 bases between the germline ends. The CDR3 sequence: CASKLRGNSPLHF. The CDR3 nucleotides are TGTGCCAGCAAACTCAGGGGCAATTCACCCCTCCACTTT.

This sequence joins TRBV7-9 and TRBJ1-1, with a weak D call TRBD1 (5 bases). The CDR3 sequence is 14 residues long. Trimming removed 10 bases at V and 0 bases at J, with 15 bases between. Germline loops: CDR1 SEHNR, CDR2 FQNEAQ (reference sequence). CDR3 coding DNA: TGTGCCATACACGGGGCCCTCATGAACACTGAAGCTTTCTTT. Protein product: CAIHGALMNTEAFF.

The genes are TRBV19 and TRBJ1-2; a possible D gene is TRBD1 (5 bases). V was cut by 3 bases and J by 2 bases, with 16 bases left in between. Germline V gives CDR1 LNHDA, CDR2 SQIVND (reference sequence). This CDR3 is 16 amino acids long. CDR3 in amino acids: CASSIGHRRENYGYTF. DNA of the CDR3: TGTGCCAGTAGTATTGGTCACAGGCGGGAGAACTATGGCTACACCTTC.

J is TRBJ2-4 and V is TRBV6-1, with D unclear. Germline V lookup: CDR1 MNHNS, CDR2 SASEGT. The CDR3 covers 16 residues. Trimming left V 4 bases short and J 0 bases short, with 13 bases between. The CDR3 DNA sequence: TGTGCCAGCAGTGTTCGGGCAGCCCTAGCCAAAAACATTCAGTACTTC. Amino acid sequence: CASSVRAALAKNIQYF.

The chain employs TRBV29-1 and TRBJ2-3; D uncertain. The CDR3 has 16 residues. CDR1 and CDR2 (germline): SQVTM, ANQGSEA. Trimming left V 0 bases short and J 5 bases short, with 18 bases between. CDR3 in amino acids: CSVEDVTSFLGDTQYF. Written as DNA, the CDR3 is TGCAGCGTTGAAGATGTCACGAGCTTCTTGGGAGATACGCAGTATTTT.

The genes are TRBV4-3 and TRBJ2-5; D not certain. This CDR3 region has 15 residues. Per germline, CDR1 LGHNA and CDR2 YSLEER. V gave up 0 bases and J gave up 0 bases, with 8 bases separating them. CDR3 in DNA: TGCGCCAGCAGCCAAGATACCATGTACCAAGAGACCCAGTACTTC. This translates into CASSQDTMYQETQYF.

This clone turned up a few times. The genes are TRBV7-9 and TRBJ1-4; 7 nucleotides agree with TRBD1. The germline V gene encodes CDR1 SEHNR and CDR2 FQNEAQ (reference sequence). The length of the CDR3 is 14 residues. With 6 bases clipped from V and 6 bases from J, the junction kept 7 bases outside the gene matches. In DNA, the CDR3 is TGTGCCAGCAGTCTCCGACAGGGTGATGAAAAACTGTTTTTT. It translates to CASSLRQGDEKLFF.

For the CDR3, the DNA is TGCGCCAGCAGCCAAGCGTCACAGGGACGGCGCAATCAGCCCCAGCATTTT. Translation gives CASSQASQGRRNQPQHF. This chain uses TRBV4-1 with TRBJ1-5; TRBD1 is a possible D gene (6 bases). V was cut by 1 base and J by 2 bases, with 15 bases left in between. CDR1 MGHRA and CDR2 YSYEKL come from the germline V gene. The CDR3 loop spans 17 amino acids.

This chain joins TRBV10-3 and TRBJ1-4; possibly TRBD1 for D (5 bases). The CDR3 is 12 amino acids. The V and J ends lost 4 bases and 8 bases respectively, with 8 bases between them. CDR1 ENHRY and CDR2 SYGVKD come from the germline V gene. This chain's CDR3 is CAISGKGEKLFF. Here the CDR3 DNA reads TGTGCCATCAGTGGGAAGGGGGAAAAACTGTTTTTT.